This T cell receptor beta chain was profiled in a study of regulatory T cells in long-lasting Graves disease. Study-wide results and caveats: TCR diversity in persistent Graves' patients was below that of newly diagnosed ones.

This clonotype was counted many times. Its antigen is undetermined. Time point here: newly diagnosed GD, antithyroid drugs for less than 3 months. RNA extracted from PBMCs served as the sequencing template. Germline CDR1 is SGHDN and CDR2 is FVKESK. This CDR3 contains 13 residues. The V gene lost 3 bases and the J gene lost 7 bases, with 10 bases spanning the gap. Sequencing libraries for TCR beta were prepared with iRepertoire HTBI primers and Arm-PCR of CDR3 regions. TCRdb reanalysed the multiplex PCR reads using MiXCR and keeps one entry per CDR3 protein. The table shows roughly 610,000 distinct CDR3 sequences, with about 16% occurring only once. Another study also made use of these data, one on T cells in Graves' hyperthyroidism and ophthalmopathy. This second report adds: Most expanded thyroid clonotypes above 0.001 also appeared in blood.

The sequences come from peripheral blood mononuclear cells (PBMCs), collected at new diagnosis, from a patient treated with antithyroid drugs. This TCR derives from a woman aged 25 to 39 with Graves disease. The chain uses TRBV14 and TRBJ2-1, with D perhaps TRBD1 or TRBD2 (5 bases each). The CDR3 sequence: CASSQGPPNEQFF. DNA for the CDR3: TGTGCCAGCAGCCAGGGACCGCCTAATGAGCAGTTCTTC.